Below are 26 T cell receptor beta chains sequenced from a single sample in a study of T cell responses to AZD1222 COVID-19 vaccine. The protocol was immunoSEQ multiplex PCR, while the TCRdb copy is restricted to in-frame clones and leaves out a portion. The sample contains around 130,000 clones, 88% of which appear only once. Sample: peripheral blood, taken on day 0 of MenACWY control vaccination. These receptors all come from an adult in good health.

The CDR3 reads CASSKEVTNTEAFF. CDR3 coding DNA: TGCGCCAGCAGCAAGGAGGTGACGAACACTGAAGCTTTCTTT. The rearrangement uses TRBV5-1 and TRBJ1-1; D gene uncertain. Germline V CDR1 and CDR2: SGHRS, YFSETQ. The V and J ends lost 4 bases and 1 base respectively, with 11 bases between them. The CDR3 consists of 14 residues.

The chain uses TRBV9 and TRBJ2-7; D not certain. The CDR3 is 13 amino acids. Germline V gene lookup returns CDR1 SGDLS and CDR2 YYNGEE. V lost 0 bases, J lost 3 bases, and 7 bases lay in between. The CDR3 here is CASSVGPYYEQYF. CDR3 coding DNA: TGTGCCAGCAGCGTAGGTCCCTACTACGAGCAGTACTTC.

The chain is built from TRBV5-1 and TRBJ2-7; TRBD2 is a possible D gene (6 bases). The CDR3 has 15 residues. With 6 bases removed from V and 3 bases from J, the gap between germline ends came to 19 bases. Germline-derived CDR1 and CDR2 are SGHRS and YFSETQ. CDR3 DNA: TGCGCCAGCACGCCATCGGCCGCGGGAAGCTACGAGCAGTACTTC. This gives the protein CASTPSAAGSYEQYF.

This chain links TRBV19 with TRBJ1-5; no definite D call. Germline CDR1 reads LNHDA; CDR2 reads SQIVND (reference sequence). The CDR3 consists of 13 residues. Trimming took 5 bases from V and 7 from J, leaving 12 bases between them. Here the CDR3 reads CASSYGQEQPQHF. As DNA, the CDR3 is TGTGCCAGTAGTTACGGCCAGGAGCAGCCCCAGCATTTT.

The rearrangement joins TRBV12-3 or TRBV12-4 to TRBJ1-5; D call uncertain. The CDR3 length is 12 residues. V shed 7 bases and J shed 5 bases, with 9 bases lying between them. CDR3 nucleotide sequence: TGTGCCAGCAACCTGGAGGATCAGCCCCAGCATTTT. Protein: CASNLEDQPQHF.

This chain connects TRBV19 to TRBJ1-2; D remains unclear. The V end was cut by 3 bases, the J end by 8 bases, with 16 bases between. Germline loops: CDR1 LNHDA, CDR2 SQIVND (reference sequence). The CDR3 covers 14 residues. CDR3 sequence (DNA): TGTGCCAGTAGTATTTGGAGCCGGCCCGACGGCTACACCTTC. Encoded protein: CASSIWSRPDGYTF.

The chain recombines TRBV5-4 with TRBJ2-1; D gene ambiguous. This CDR3 is 12 amino acids long. Germline CDR1 is SGHNT and CDR2 is YYREEE (reference sequence). Trimming took 3 bases from V and 9 from J, leaving 10 bases between them. The CDR3 loop reads CASSSSLVEQFF. CDR3 nucleotide sequence: TGTGCCAGCAGCTCAAGCTTGGTTGAGCAGTTCTTC.

This chain joins TRBV19 and TRBJ2-6; D unresolved. Trimming cost V 4 bases and J 12 bases, with 16 bases left between them. This CDR3 spans 14 amino acids. Germline CDR1 and CDR2: LNHDA and SQIVND (reference sequence). The CDR3 DNA is TGTGCCAGTAGTAGGGCAGCTCTGTGGGGCGTCCTGACTTTC. Protein: CASSRAALWGVLTF.

The CDR3 region has the DNA TGTGCCAGCAGTTTGGGGACTAGCGGGAGCACAGATACGCAGTATTTT. This encodes CASSLGTSGSTDTQYF. V is TRBV6-5 and J is TRBJ2-3, with TRBD2 matching 12 bases. Per germline, CDR1 MNHEY and CDR2 SVGAGI. The CDR3 loop spans 16 amino acids. The J segment lost 0 bases and the V segment lost 4 bases, leaving 2 bases of the junction unmatched.

In the case of this clone: Relative to the germline gene, one junction end is altered; a read error may explain this. The rearrangement joins TRBV2 to TRBJ2-4, with 11 bases fitting TRBD1. The CDR3 contains 14 residues. Germline CDR1 is SNHLY and CDR2 is FYNNEI. In DNA, the CDR3 is TGTGCCAGCACGAGTGGACAGGGGGCCGGGGGTTGGAACTTC. Translating gives CASTSGQGAGGWNF.

The CDR3 coding sequence is TGTGCCTGGAGTGTTAGACAGGAAGCTTTCTTT. Encoded protein: CAWSVRQEAFF. The genes are TRBV30 and TRBJ1-1; D is possibly TRBD1 (5 bases). In germline, CDR1 is GTSNPN, CDR2 SVGIG (reference sequence). The V gene lost 0 bases and the J gene lost 8 bases, with 7 bases spanning the gap. This CDR3 region has 11 residues.

This clone was seen just once. The V gene is TRBV2, the J gene TRBJ1-4, with 10 bases matching TRBD1. In germline, CDR1 is SNHLY, CDR2 FYNNEI. Losses at the gene ends were 7 bases for V and 5 bases for J; bases not matched to a gene: 7. The CDR3 runs to 15 residues. DNA of the CDR3: TGTGCCAGCATGGGGACAGGGGCTCGGAATGAAAAACTGTTTTTT. It translates to CASMGTGARNEKLFF. The whole variable domain, filled in from reference TRBV2 and TRBJ1-4, reads EPEVTQTPSHQVTQMGQEVILRCVPISNHLYFYWYRQILGQKVEFLVSFYNNEISEKSEIFDDQFSVERPDGSNFTLKIRSTKLEDSAMYFCASMGTGARNEKLFFGSGTQLSVL.

The chain's CDR3 is CASISRSSWGYTF. The CDR3 coding sequence is TGTGCCAGCATAAGCAGAAGTAGCTGGGGCTACACCTTC. The chain couples TRBV28 to TRBJ1-2; D uncertain. V lost 7 bases to trimming and J lost 8 bases, with 17 bases between them. Germline V CDR1 and CDR2: MDHEN, SYDVKM. The CDR3 loop spans 13 amino acids.

A note on this clone: This likely came from a read error, as a far larger clone is one base away. This rearrangement joins TRBV5-4 to TRBJ2-2; D is unclear. Germline V CDR1 and CDR2: SGHNT, YYREEE (reference sequence). This CDR3 has 11 amino acids. Trimming took 2 bases from V and 4 from J, leaving 0 bases between them. The CDR3 sequence is CASSFTGELFF. The CDR3 region has the DNA TGTGCCAGCAGCTTCACCGGGGAGCTGTTTTTT.

Written as DNA, the CDR3 is TGTGCCAGCAGCTTGCGGCAGGTAGATCAGCCCCAGCATTTT. Translating it yields CASSLRQVDQPQHF. This sequence joins TRBV5-6 and TRBJ1-5; the D is unclear. The CDR3 sequence is 14 residues long. Trimming left V 1 base short and J 5 bases short, with 10 bases between. Per germline, CDR1 SGHDT and CDR2 YYEEEE.

This sequence joins TRBV27 and TRBJ2-7, with TRBD1 as a possible D gene (6 bases). CDR1 and CDR2 (germline): MNHEY, SMNVEV (reference sequence). Trimming removed 10 bases from V and 2 bases from J, with 18 bases in between. The length of the CDR3 is 14 residues. As DNA, the CDR3 is TGTGCCATTTCTCTTCGGGACAACCCCTACGAGCAGTACTTC. It translates to CAISLRDNPYEQYF.

The chain employs TRBV24-1 and TRBJ2-5, with D possibly TRBD2 on 6 matching bases. V lost 3 bases and J 7 bases, leaving 17 bases between the germline ends. The CDR3 has 15 amino acids. Germline V gene sequence: CDR1 KGHDR, CDR2 SFDVKD. CDR3 nucleotide sequence: TGTGCCACCAGTGATCCCCGGGTTCACGGGGGGACCCAGTACTTC. Residues: CATSDPRVHGGTQYF.

The chain recombines TRBV28 with TRBJ1-4; D gene unclear. The CDR3 loop spans 15 amino acids. CDR1 MDHEN and CDR2 SYDVKM come from the germline V gene. The V and J ends lost 5 bases and 10 bases respectively, with 20 bases between them. CDR3 coding DNA: TGTGCCAGCAGTCCGATAGGGAATTCCCGGGGAAAACTGTTTTTT. Residues: CASSPIGNSRGKLFF.

The gene calls are TRBV18 and TRBJ1-1; TRBD1 agrees at 8 bases. The CDR3 sequence is 16 residues long. Trimming removed 0 bases from V and 4 bases from J; junction bases left unmatched: 7. Germline V gene lookup returns CDR1 KGHSH and CDR2 LQKENI. CDR3 region: CASSPPTYRGGTEAFF. Here the CDR3 DNA reads TGTGCCAGCTCACCACCGACTTACAGGGGGGGCACTGAAGCTTTCTTT.

The rearrangement links TRBV28 to TRBJ1-5; D remains unclear. Germline values: CDR1 MDHEN, CDR2 SYDVKM. The CDR3 consists of 12 residues. Trimming stripped 3 bases from V and 6 bases from J, with 6 bases between. The CDR3 is CASSLLSQPQHF. The CDR3 coding sequence is TGTGCCAGCAGTTTGTTAAGTCAGCCCCAGCATTTT.

In this sample, this clone turned up once. The V call is TRBV3-1 (or the pseudogene TRBV3-2), the J call TRBJ2-3; D not certain. V shed 0 bases and J shed 6 bases, with 10 bases lying between them. The germline V gene has CDR1 LGHDT and CDR2 YNNKEL (reference sequence). The CDR3 runs to 14 residues. This chain's CDR3 is CASSQERNADTQYF. The CDR3 nucleotides read TGTGCCAGCAGCCAAGAGAGGAATGCTGATACGCAGTATTTT.

This clone appeared once. The chain couples TRBV29-1 to TRBJ1-2, with D possibly TRBD1 on 6 matching bases. V lost 7 bases to trimming and J lost 7 bases, with 10 bases between them. The CDR3 is 10 amino acids. Germline loops: CDR1 SQVTM, CDR2 ANQGSEA. This chain's CDR3 is CSDGGVGYTF. DNA for the CDR3: TGCAGCGATGGGGGCGTTGGCTACACCTTC. The full variable domain, rest sourced from reference TRBV29-1 and TRBJ1-2, is SAVISQKPSRDICQRGTSLTIQCQVDSQVTMMFWYRQQPGQSLTLIATANQGSEATYESGFVIDKFPISRPNLTFSTLTVSNMSPEDSSIYLCSDGGVGYTFGSGTRLTVV.

Only one count was recorded for this clone. V is TRBV6-5 and J is TRBJ2-7, with D possibly being TRBD1 or TRBD2 (5 bases each). CDR1 and CDR2 (germline): MNHEY, SVGAGI. This CDR3 contains 12 residues. V dropped 6 bases and J dropped 4 bases, with 10 bases sitting between them. The CDR3 sequence: CASSSGRYEQYF. CDR3 coding DNA: TGTGCCAGCAGCTCGGGACGATACGAGCAGTACTTC.

The V call is TRBV5-6, the J call TRBJ2-7, with 11 bases that match TRBD1. The CDR3 consists of 14 residues. The V segment lost 3 bases and the J segment 2 bases; nucleotides outside the gene matches: 1. CDR1 is SGHDT and CDR2 is YYEEEE in the germline V gene. This CDR3 reads CASSWDRGAYEQYF. CDR3 bases: TGTGCCAGCAGCTGGGACAGGGGGGCCTACGAGCAGTACTTC.

This chain uses TRBV3-1 (or the pseudogene TRBV3-2) with TRBJ2-7, with D uncertain. V lost 1 base and J lost 1, with 11 bases in between. Germline-derived CDR1 and CDR2 are LGHDT and YNNKEL (reference sequence). The CDR3 sequence is 15 residues long. As DNA, the CDR3 is TGTGCCAGCAGCCAAGCGTTACAGCCATCCTACGAGCAGTACTTC. It yields the protein CASSQALQPSYEQYF.

J is TRBJ2-3 and V is TRBV15; 8 bases are a match to TRBD2. After removal of 1 base from V and 3 bases from J, the junction contained 3 bases not matched to a gene. This CDR3 region has 15 residues. CDR1 and CDR2 from the germline V gene are LNHNV and YYDKDF (reference sequence). CDR3 amino acids: CATSRGERETDTQYF. In nucleotides, the CDR3 is TGTGCCACCAGCAGAGGGGAGCGGGAGACAGATACGCAGTATTTT. Full variable domain (outside the CDR3, taken from reference TRBV15 and TRBJ2-3): DAMVIQNPRYQVTQFGKPVTLSCSQTLNHNVMYWYQQKSSQAPKLLFHYYDKDFNNEADTPDNFQSRRPNTSFCFLDIRSPGLGDTAMYLCATSRGERETDTQYFGPGTRLTVL.